The clone carrying this T cell receptor beta chain occurred many times. The target antigen is unknown. The data were produced by immunoSEQ multiplex PCR, yet TCRdb's version contains in-frame clones alone and is incomplete. Singletons are absent from the sample, which has 15,000 to 20,000 clones. These data come from a study of T cell clonality in common variable immunodeficiency. Study-level findings and limits: In common variable immunodeficiency, TCR beta chains reportedly carried fewer deletions and N-nucleotide insertions.

Diagnosis required reduced IgG, IgA and/or IgM with specific antibody deficiency. CVID subjects had received replacement immunoglobulin for at least one year. The sequence came from a human donor with common variable immunodeficiency. The sequencing sample was made of peripheral blood mononuclear cells.

The CDR3 DNA, read in part, is TGCGCCAGCAGTCAATCACCAGGGACACAGTGCTCTGGAAACACC. Its protein product is CASSQSPGTQCSGNT. The CDR3 in full is CASSQSPGTQCSGNTIYF. This chain uses TRBV23-1 with TRBJ1-3; possibly TRBD1 for D (6 bases). The read ends 3 residues before the CDR3 terminus; that terminus is restored from the germline J gene. TRBV23-1 is an ORF, with its function uncertain. Trimming removed 0 bases at V and 0 bases at J, with 15 bases between. The CDR3 has 18 amino acids.